The next 23 T cell receptor beta chains were all read from a single sample in a study of blood T cell repertoires in COVID-19 (dated by TCRdb to the early 2020s). To prepare the library, the immunoSEQ multiplex PCR assay was applied. TCRdb holds this immuneACCESS table with in-frame rearrangements only. Some clones are missing; in checked studies, unresolved V genes explain under half, and the rest has no known cause. The sample profile shows some 210,000 clones; 90% to 95% of them were found once. Around 0.84% of the sample is in the top ten clones. The source material was peripheral blood. These receptors were obtained from a man aged 55 to 69 with COVID-19, enrolled during active disease.

The chain employs TRBV30 and TRBJ2-5, with 9 bases identical to TRBD2. The CDR3 sequence is 14 residues long. Unmatched junction bases numbered 8, after V lost 4 bases and J lost 5 bases. Germline V gene lookup returns CDR1 GTSNPN and CDR2 SVGIG (reference sequence). CDR3 DNA sequence: TGTGCCTGGACCGCTAGCGGGAATTGGGAGACCCAGTACTTC. Translation gives CAWTASGNWETQYF. The variable domain in full, completed from reference TRBV30 and TRBJ2-5, reads SQTIHQWPATLVQPVGSPLSLECTVEGTSNPNLYWYRQAAGRGLQLLFYSVGIGQISSEVPQNLSASRPQDRQFILSSKKLLLSDSGFYLCAWTASGNWETQYFGPGTRLLVL.

V usage is TRBV9 and J usage is TRBJ1-3, with D possibly matching TRBD1 (6 bases). V dropped 1 base and J dropped 2 bases, with 10 bases sitting between them. This CDR3 spans 15 amino acids. In germline, CDR1 is SGDLS, CDR2 YYNGEE. This chain's CDR3 is CASSVSGAAGNTIYF. CDR3 in DNA: TGTGCCAGCAGCGTATCAGGGGCCGCTGGAAACACCATATATTTT.

Notes on this clone: A read error may produce the germline difference seen at one junction end. The chain combines TRBV13 with TRBJ1-5; D is unresolved. The CDR3 consists of 14 residues. Germline V gene sequence: CDR1 PRHDT, CDR2 FYEKMQ (reference sequence). CDR3 protein: CASSLGGGNQPQHF. DNA for the CDR3: TGTGCCAGCAGCCTAGGCGGAGGTAATCAGCCCCAGCATTTT.

The gene calls are TRBV7-8 and TRBJ1-2; D possibly corresponds to TRBD1 (5 bases). The germline V and J ends were trimmed by 2 bases and 3 bases, with 10 bases remaining between them. CDR3 size: 14 residues. From germline, CDR1 is SGHVS and CDR2 FQNEAQ. CDR3 in amino acids: CASSLRGGDYGYTF. The CDR3 DNA reads as TGTGCCAGCAGCTTACGGGGAGGGGACTATGGCTACACCTTC.

V and J are TRBV7-8 and TRBJ1-2; D is unresolved. V was pared by 1 base and J by 4 bases, with 4 bases between. Looked up from germline, CDR1 is SGHVS and CDR2 is FQNEAQ. The CDR3 totals 12 residues. The CDR3 DNA follows: TGTGCCAGCAGCTTAGAGCGCTATGGCTACACCTTC. This encodes CASSLERYGYTF.

The chain couples TRBV6-1 to TRBJ2-1; 8 bases agree with TRBD1. Trimming removed 2 bases from V and 7 bases from J; junction bases left unmatched: 13. Looked up from germline, CDR1 is MNHNS and CDR2 is SASEGT. This CDR3 has 17 residues. Here the CDR3 reads CASSERGRLTGGNEQFF. For the CDR3, the DNA is TGTGCCAGCAGTGAAAGGGGACGTTTAACAGGGGGAAATGAGCAGTTCTTC.

The V gene is TRBV27, the J gene TRBJ1-4; D perhaps matches TRBD1 (6 bases). The CDR3 extends over 13 amino acids. V lost 8 bases and J lost 8, with 15 bases in between. Germline assignment: CDR1 MNHEY and CDR2 SMNVEV (reference sequence). This CDR3 is CASSRQVEEKLFF. CDR3 DNA sequence: TGTGCCAGCTCCCGACAGGTGGAGGAAAAACTGTTTTTT.

The chain has TRBV14 and TRBJ1-6; TRBD1 might be the D (5 bases). Deletions cut 1 base from V and 10 bases from J, with 14 bases between. The V gene's germline CDR1 is SGHDN and CDR2 FVKESK. The CDR3 contains 15 residues. The chain's CDR3 is CASSQVGGAQSPLHF. Written as DNA, the CDR3 is TGTGCCAGCAGCCAAGTTGGAGGGGCTCAGTCACCCCTCCACTTT.

The chain recombines TRBV4-2 with TRBJ2-2; 7 positions agree with TRBD2. Germline CDR1 LGHNA, CDR2 YNFKEQ. J lost 5 bases, V lost 3 bases, and 6 bases had no gene match. CDR3 size: 15 residues. The DNA for the CDR3 is TGTGCCAGCAGCCAGGATAGGGGAGGGACCGGGGAGCTGTTTTTT. Translated, it gives CASSQDRGGTGELFF.

The chain couples TRBV11-2 to TRBJ2-2; 11 bases fit TRBD2. Trimming cost V 1 base and J 5 bases; bases outside gene matches: 0. The V gene's germline CDR1 is SGHAT and CDR2 FQNNGV. The CDR3 runs 15 residues. CDR3 DNA sequence: TGTGCCAGCAGCTTAGCTAGCGGGAGGACCGGGGAGCTGTTTTTT. Translating it yields CASSLASGRTGELFF.

On this clone itself: One end of the junction does not line up with germline, which may come from a read error. This chain joins TRBV12-3 or TRBV12-4 and TRBJ1-2; no clear D. The CDR3 is made up of 13 amino acids. This CDR3 reads CASSLAGGPKPRF. The CDR3 region has the DNA TGTGCCAGCAGTTTAGCTGGCGGCCCGAAACCCCGTTTC.

J is TRBJ2-3 and V is TRBV6-2 or TRBV6-3; 8 bases align to TRBD2. Germline CDR1 and CDR2: MNHEY and SVGEGT. The CDR3 has 17 amino acids. V gave up 5 bases and J gave up 2 bases; unmatched junction bases: 12. The CDR3 nucleotides are TGTGCCAGCAGTACCCTCCCGTCTAGCGGGTTCACAGATACGCAGTATTTT. It specifies CASSTLPSSGFTDTQYF.

The rearrangement joins TRBV12-3 or TRBV12-4 to TRBJ1-6, with no clear D. Trimming stripped 5 bases from V and 10 bases from J, with 9 bases between. CDR3 length: 12 amino acids. The CDR3 is CASSLPQSPLHF. CDR3 nucleotides: TGTGCCAGCAGTCTCCCACAATCACCCCTCCACTTT.

The chain uses TRBV7-2 and TRBJ2-1; 7 bases agree with TRBD1. With V trimmed by 6 bases and J by 9 bases, 8 bases remained unmatched. Looked up from germline, CDR1 is SGHTA and CDR2 is FQGNSA. The CDR3 runs 13 residues. In DNA, the CDR3 is TGTGCCAGCAGGACTCCAGGGGGTGGTGAGCAGTTCTTC. As protein: CASRTPGGGEQFF. The complete variable domain, with remaining parts taken from reference TRBV7-2 and TRBJ2-1, reads GAGVSQSPSNKVTEKGKDVELRCDPISGHTALYWYRQSLGQGLEFLIYFQGNSAPDKSGLPSDRFSAERTGGSVSTLTIQRTQQEDSAVYLCASRTPGGGEQFFGPGTRLTVL.

This chain uses TRBV19 with TRBJ1-5; TRBD1 matches 9 bases. There are 17 residues in the CDR3. After removal of 5 bases from V and 6 bases from J, the junction contained 14 bases not matched to a gene. Germline CDR1 LNHDA, CDR2 SQIVND (reference sequence). CDR3 bases: TGTGCCAGTAGTCAATCCGGGACAGGGTTTCTCTTTCAGCCCCAGCATTTT. Its protein is CASSQSGTGFLFQPQHF.

The chain couples TRBV5-4 to TRBJ2-2, with D perhaps matching TRBD2 (5 bases). V was cut by 2 bases and J by 0 bases, with 11 bases left in between. The CDR3 contains 16 residues. Per germline, CDR1 SGHNT and CDR2 YYREEE (reference sequence). The CDR3 DNA is TGTGCCAGCAGCTTACCGGGAACCACGAACACCGGGGAGCTGTTTTTT. This sequence encodes CASSLPGTTNTGELFF.

The CDR3 region has the DNA TGTGCCAGCGGACAGGGTAGAATACAGGCTAACTATGGCTACACCTTC. Its translation: CASGQGRIQANYGYTF. The chain uses TRBV6-6 and TRBJ1-2; 8 nucleotides line up with TRBD1. V dropped 8 bases and J dropped 0; count of bases not matched to a gene: 11. The length of the CDR3 is 16 residues. Per the germline V gene, CDR1 is MNHNY and CDR2 is SVGAGI (reference sequence).

This clone was seen a handful of times. V usage is TRBV23-1 and J usage is TRBJ1-5; D is unresolved. TRBV23-1 has ORF status, its function being uncertain. The CDR3 is 14 residues long. The V and J ends lost 2 bases and 6 bases respectively, with 11 bases between them. The CDR3 spells CASSQPRDSQPQHF. The CDR3 bases are TGCGCCAGCAGTCAACCCCGGGATAGTCAGCCCCAGCATTTT.

J is TRBJ2-7 and V is TRBV7-2; 15 bases match TRBD2. J was trimmed by 7 bases and V by 4 bases; bases with no gene match: 5. Germline V CDR1 and CDR2: SGHTA, FQGNSA. The CDR3 extends over 15 amino acids. The CDR3 loop reads CASSSGLAGGVEQYF. In DNA, the CDR3 is TGTGCCAGCAGCTCCGGACTAGCGGGAGGGGTAGAGCAGTACTTC.

This chain uses TRBV5-1 with TRBJ2-7, with TRBD1 matching over 7 bases. The J segment lost 7 bases and the V segment lost 2 bases, leaving 9 bases of the junction unmatched. This CDR3 region has 14 residues. Germline V lookup: CDR1 SGHRS, CDR2 YFSETQ. The CDR3 region is CASSFRDSHPEQYF. The CDR3 DNA reads TGCGCCAGCAGCTTCCGGGACAGCCACCCGGAGCAGTACTTC.

The CDR3 coding sequence is TGCGCCAGCAGTGAACTAGGCAGGCCCCCCGGGGAGCTGTTTTTT. It translates to CASSELGRPPGELFF. J is TRBJ2-2 and V is TRBV10-1; tentatively, D is TRBD2 (5 bases). This CDR3 is 15 amino acids long. V was clipped by 3 bases and J by 6 bases, with 14 bases between them. Germline values: CDR1 WNHNN, CDR2 SYGVQD (reference sequence).

The chain employs TRBV5-6 and TRBJ1-2; D gene uncertain. The CDR3 is made up of 16 amino acids. Germline CDR1 reads SGHDT; CDR2 reads YYEEEE. V lost 0 bases, J lost 2 bases, and 14 bases lay in between. The chain's CDR3 is CASSLGFRRENYGYTF. CDR3 DNA: TGTGCCAGCAGCTTGGGGTTTCGGAGGGAGAACTATGGCTACACCTTC. Based on the CDR3 plus reference TRBV5-6 and TRBJ1-2, the full variable domain is DAGVTQSPTHLIKTRGQQVTLRCSPKSGHDTVSWYQQALGQGPQFIFQYYEEEERQRGNFPDRFSGHQFPNYSSELNVNALLLGDSALYLCASSLGFRRENYGYTFGSGTRLTVV.

The CDR3: CATATLGTGHNEQFF. The CDR3 DNA reads TGTGCCACCGCCACCCTGGGGACAGGGCACAATGAGCAGTTCTTC. The V and J genes are TRBV6-5 and TRBJ2-1; 9 bases are shared with TRBD1. The CDR3 is 15 residues long. The trim removed 10 bases at V and 5 bases at J, leaving 12 bases unmatched. CDR1 is MNHEY and CDR2 is SVGAGI in the germline V gene.